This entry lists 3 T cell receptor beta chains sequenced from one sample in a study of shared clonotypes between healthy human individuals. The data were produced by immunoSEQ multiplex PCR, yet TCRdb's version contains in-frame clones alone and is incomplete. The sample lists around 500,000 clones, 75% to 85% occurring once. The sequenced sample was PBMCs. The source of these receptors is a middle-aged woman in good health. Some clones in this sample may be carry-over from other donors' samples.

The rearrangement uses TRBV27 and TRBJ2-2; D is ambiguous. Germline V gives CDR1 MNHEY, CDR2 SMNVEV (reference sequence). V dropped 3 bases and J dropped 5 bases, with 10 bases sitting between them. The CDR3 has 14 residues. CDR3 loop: CASSLGFRTGELFF. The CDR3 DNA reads TGTGCCAGCAGTTTGGGTTTTCGGACCGGGGAGCTGTTTTTT.

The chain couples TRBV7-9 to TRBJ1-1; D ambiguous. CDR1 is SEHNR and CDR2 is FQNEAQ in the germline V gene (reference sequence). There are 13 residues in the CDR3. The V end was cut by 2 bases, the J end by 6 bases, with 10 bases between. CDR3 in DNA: TGTGCCAGCAGCTTATTGGCCTTATCTGAAGCTTTCTTT. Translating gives CASSLLALSEAFF.

The CDR3 is CASIQTQGWKNTEAFF. The CDR3 DNA reads TGTGCCAGTATTCAAACTCAGGGCTGGAAGAACACTGAAGCTTTCTTT. The chain carries TRBV19 and TRBJ1-1; a possible D gene is TRBD1 (5 bases). CDR3 length: 16 residues. V was trimmed by 7 bases and J by 1 base, leaving 19 bases between them. Germline CDR1 LNHDA, CDR2 SQIVND (reference sequence). Based on the CDR3 plus reference TRBV19 and TRBJ1-1, the full variable domain is DGGITQSPKYLFRKEGQNVTLSCEQNLNHDAMYWYRQDPGQGLRLIYYSQIVNDFQKGDIAEGYSVSREKKESFPLTVTSAQKNPTAFYLCASIQTQGWKNTEAFFGQGTRLTVV.